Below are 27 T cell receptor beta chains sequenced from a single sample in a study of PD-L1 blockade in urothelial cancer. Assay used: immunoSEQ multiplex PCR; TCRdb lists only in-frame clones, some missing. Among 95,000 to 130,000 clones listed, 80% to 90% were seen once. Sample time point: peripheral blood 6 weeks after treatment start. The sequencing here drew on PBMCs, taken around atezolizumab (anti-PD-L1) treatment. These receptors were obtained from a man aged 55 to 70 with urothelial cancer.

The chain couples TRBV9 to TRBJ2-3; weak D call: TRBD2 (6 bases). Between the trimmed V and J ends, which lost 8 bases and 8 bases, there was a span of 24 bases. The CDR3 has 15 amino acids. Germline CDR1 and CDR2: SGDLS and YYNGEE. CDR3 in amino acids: CASSRSGAQEGTQYF. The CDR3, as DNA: TGTGCCAGTTCTCGCTCGGGAGCCCAGGAGGGTACGCAGTATTTT.

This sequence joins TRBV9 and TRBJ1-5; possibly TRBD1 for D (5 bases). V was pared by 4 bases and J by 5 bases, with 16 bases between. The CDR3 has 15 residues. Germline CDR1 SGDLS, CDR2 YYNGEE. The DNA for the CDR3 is TGTGCCAGCAGCCCTCGGCCGGGGGAGGATCAGCCCCAGCATTTT. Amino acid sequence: CASSPRPGEDQPQHF.

This CDR3 is CASSLALGQEKLFF. CDR3 coding DNA: TGTGCCAGCAGCTTAGCGTTGGGACAGGAAAAACTGTTTTTT. The rearrangement joins TRBV7-6 to TRBJ1-4; 7 nucleotides line up with TRBD1. J lost 8 bases, V lost 0 bases, and 3 bases had no gene match. Germline CDR1 reads SGHVS; CDR2 reads FNYEAQ. The CDR3 has 14 amino acids. Full variable domain (remainder filled in from reference TRBV7-6 and TRBJ1-4): GAGVSQSPRYKVTKRGQDVALRCDPISGHVSLYWYRQALGQGPEFLTYFNYEAQQDKSGLPNDRFSAERPEGSISTLTIQRTEQRDSAMYRCASSLALGQEKLFFGSGTQLSVL.

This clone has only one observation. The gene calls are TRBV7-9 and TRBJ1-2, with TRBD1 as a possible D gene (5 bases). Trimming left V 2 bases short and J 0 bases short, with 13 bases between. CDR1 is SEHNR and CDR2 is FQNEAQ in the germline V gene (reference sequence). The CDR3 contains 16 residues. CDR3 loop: CASSLSRTPTNYGYTF. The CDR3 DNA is TGTGCCAGCAGCTTAAGCCGGACACCTACTAACTATGGCTACACCTTC.

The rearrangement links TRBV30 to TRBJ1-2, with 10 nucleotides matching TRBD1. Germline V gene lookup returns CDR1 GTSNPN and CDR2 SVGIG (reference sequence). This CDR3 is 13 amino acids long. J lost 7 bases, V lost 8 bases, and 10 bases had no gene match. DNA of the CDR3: TGTGCCCGATATGAGACAGGGGGCTCTGGCTACACCTTC. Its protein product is CARYETGGSGYTF.

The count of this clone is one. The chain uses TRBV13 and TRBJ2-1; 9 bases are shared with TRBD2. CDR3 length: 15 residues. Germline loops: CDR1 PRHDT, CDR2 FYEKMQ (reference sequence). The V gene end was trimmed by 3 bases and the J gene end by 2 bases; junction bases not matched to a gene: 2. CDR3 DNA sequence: TGTGCCAGCAGCTTTAGCGGGGGTGCCTACAATGAGCAGTTCTTC. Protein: CASSFSGGAYNEQFF.

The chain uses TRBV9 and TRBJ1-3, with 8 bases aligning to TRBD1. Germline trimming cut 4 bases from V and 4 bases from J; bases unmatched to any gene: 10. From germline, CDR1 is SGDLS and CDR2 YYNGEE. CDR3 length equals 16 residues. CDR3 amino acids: CASSPEPRGPGNTIYF. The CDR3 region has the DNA TGTGCCAGCAGCCCTGAACCCAGGGGGCCAGGAAACACCATATATTTT.

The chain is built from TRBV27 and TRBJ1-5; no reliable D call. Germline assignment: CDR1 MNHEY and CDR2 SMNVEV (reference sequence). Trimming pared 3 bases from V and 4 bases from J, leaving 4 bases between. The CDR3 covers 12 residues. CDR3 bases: TGTGCCAGCAGTTTTATTAATCAGCCCCAGCATTTT. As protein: CASSFINQPQHF.

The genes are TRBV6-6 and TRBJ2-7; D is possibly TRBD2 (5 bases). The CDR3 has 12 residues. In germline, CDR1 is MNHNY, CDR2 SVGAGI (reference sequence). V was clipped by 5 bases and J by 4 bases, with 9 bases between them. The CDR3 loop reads CASSPRGYEQYF. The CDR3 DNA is TGTGCCAGCAGTCCCCGAGGGTACGAGCAGTACTTC.

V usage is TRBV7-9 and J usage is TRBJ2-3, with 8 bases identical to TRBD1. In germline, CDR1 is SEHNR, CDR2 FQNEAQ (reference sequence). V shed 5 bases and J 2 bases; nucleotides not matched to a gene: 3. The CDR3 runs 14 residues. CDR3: CASSTTGVTDTQYF. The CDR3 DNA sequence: TGTGCCAGCAGCACGACAGGGGTCACAGATACGCAGTATTTT. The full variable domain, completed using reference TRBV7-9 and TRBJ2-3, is DTGVSQNPRHKITKRGQNVTFRCDPISEHNRLYWYRQTLGQGPEFLTYFQNEAQLEKSRLLSDRFSAERPKGSFSTLEIQRTEQGDSAMYLCASSTTGVTDTQYFGPGTRLTVL.

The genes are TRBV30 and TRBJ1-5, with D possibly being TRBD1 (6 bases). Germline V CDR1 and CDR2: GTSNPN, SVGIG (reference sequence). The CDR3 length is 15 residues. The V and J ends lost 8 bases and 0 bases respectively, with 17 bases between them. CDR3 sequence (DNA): TGTGCCGGAGTGTGGGGGCCGTATAGCAATCAGCCCCAGCATTTT. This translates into CAGVWGPYSNQPQHF.

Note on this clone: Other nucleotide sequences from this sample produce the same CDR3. The CDR3: CASSARQGSYEQYF. The CDR3, as DNA: TGTGCCAGCAGCGCAAGACAGGGCTCCTACGAGCAGTACTTC. The chain links TRBV9 to TRBJ2-7, with 7 bases fitting TRBD1. CDR3 length equals 14 residues. In germline, CDR1 is SGDLS, CDR2 YYNGEE. The ends lost 3 bases at V and 0 bases at J; junction bases unmatched: 3.

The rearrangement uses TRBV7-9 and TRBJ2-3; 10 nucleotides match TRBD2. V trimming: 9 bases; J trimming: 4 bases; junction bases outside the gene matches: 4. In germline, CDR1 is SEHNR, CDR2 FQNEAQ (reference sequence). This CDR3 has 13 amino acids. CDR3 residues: CASSAGGPDTQYF. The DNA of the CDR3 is TGTGCCAGTTCAGCGGGGGGGCCAGATACGCAGTATTTT.

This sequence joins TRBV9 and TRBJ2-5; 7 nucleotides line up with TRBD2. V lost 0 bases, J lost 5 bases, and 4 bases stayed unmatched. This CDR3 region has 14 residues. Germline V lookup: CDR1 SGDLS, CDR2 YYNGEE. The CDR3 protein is CASSVGGRKETQYF. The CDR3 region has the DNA TGTGCCAGCAGCGTAGGCGGGAGAAAGGAGACCCAGTACTTC.

In nucleotides, the CDR3 is TGTGCCAGCAGAGCCCTCGGGACTGCCTACGAGCAGTACTTC. Its translation is CASRALGTAYEQYF. V usage is TRBV6-6 and J usage is TRBJ2-7; a weak D match, TRBD2 (6 bases). This CDR3 contains 14 residues. Germline V CDR1 and CDR2: MNHNY, SVGAGI (reference sequence). Trimming pared 6 bases from V and 2 bases from J, leaving 14 bases between.

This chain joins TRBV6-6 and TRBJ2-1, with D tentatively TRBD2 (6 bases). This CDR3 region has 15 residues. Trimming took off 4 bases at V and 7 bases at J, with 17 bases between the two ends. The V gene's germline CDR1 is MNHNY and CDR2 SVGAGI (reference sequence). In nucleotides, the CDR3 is TGTGCCAGCAGTTCCCCGGACGTGGGAGGTAATGAGCAGTTCTTC. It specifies CASSSPDVGGNEQFF.

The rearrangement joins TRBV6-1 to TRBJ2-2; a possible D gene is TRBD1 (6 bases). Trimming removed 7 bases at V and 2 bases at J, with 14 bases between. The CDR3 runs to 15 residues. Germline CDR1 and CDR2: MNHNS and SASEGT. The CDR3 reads CASTSRGINTGELFF. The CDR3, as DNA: TGTGCCAGCACCTCTAGGGGGATTAACACCGGGGAGCTGTTTTTT.

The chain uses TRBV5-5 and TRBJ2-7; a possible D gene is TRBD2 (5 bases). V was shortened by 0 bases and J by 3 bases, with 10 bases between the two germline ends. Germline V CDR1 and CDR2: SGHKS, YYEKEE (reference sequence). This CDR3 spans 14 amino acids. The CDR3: CASSLGYGIYEQYF. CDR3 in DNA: TGTGCCAGCAGCTTGGGGTACGGGATCTACGAGCAGTACTTC.

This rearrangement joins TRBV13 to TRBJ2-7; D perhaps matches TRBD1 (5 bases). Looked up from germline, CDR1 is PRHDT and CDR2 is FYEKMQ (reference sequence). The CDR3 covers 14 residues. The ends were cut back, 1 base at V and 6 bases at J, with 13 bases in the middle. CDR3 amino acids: CASSLERQGGEQYF. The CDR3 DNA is TGTGCCAGCAGCTTAGAACGGCAGGGCGGCGAGCAGTACTTC.

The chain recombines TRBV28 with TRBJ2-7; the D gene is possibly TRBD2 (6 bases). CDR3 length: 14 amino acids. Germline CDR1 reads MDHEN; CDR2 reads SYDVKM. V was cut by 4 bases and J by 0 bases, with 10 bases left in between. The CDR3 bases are TGTGCCAGCAGTTCTGCGGGGCTCTCCTACGAGCAGTACTTC. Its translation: CASSSAGLSYEQYF.

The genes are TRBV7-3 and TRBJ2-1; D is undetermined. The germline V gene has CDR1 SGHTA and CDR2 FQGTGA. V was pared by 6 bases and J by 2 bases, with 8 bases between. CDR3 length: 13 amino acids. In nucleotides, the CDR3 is TGTGCCAGCAGGAGAACAGCCTACAATGAGCAGTTCTTC. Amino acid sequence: CASRRTAYNEQFF.

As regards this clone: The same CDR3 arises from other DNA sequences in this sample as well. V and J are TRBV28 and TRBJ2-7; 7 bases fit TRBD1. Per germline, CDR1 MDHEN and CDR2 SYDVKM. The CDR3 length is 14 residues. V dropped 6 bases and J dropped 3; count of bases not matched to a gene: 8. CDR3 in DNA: TGTGCCAGCAGCCTCCCGGGACAGAGCTACGAGCAGTACTTC. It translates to CASSLPGQSYEQYF.

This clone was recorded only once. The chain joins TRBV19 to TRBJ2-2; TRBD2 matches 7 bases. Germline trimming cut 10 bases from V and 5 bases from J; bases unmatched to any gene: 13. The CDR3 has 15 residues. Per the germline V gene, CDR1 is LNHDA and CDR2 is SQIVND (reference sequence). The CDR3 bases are TGTGCCATCAACGCCAGGCAGGGAGGGACCGGGGAGCTGTTTTTT. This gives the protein CAINARQGGTGELFF. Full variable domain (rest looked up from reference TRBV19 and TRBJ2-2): DGGITQSPKYLFRKEGQNVTLSCEQNLNHDAMYWYRQDPGQGLRLIYYSQIVNDFQKGDIAEGYSVSREKKESFPLTVTSAQKNPTAFYLCAINARQGGTGELFFGEGSRLTVL.

The CDR3 loop reads CASSSPASGGSYEQYF. DNA for the CDR3: TGTGCCAGCAGTTCCCCAGCTAGCGGGGGGTCATACGAGCAGTACTTC. The chain joins TRBV27 to TRBJ2-7; TRBD2 agrees at 11 bases. This CDR3 has 16 residues. Germline assignment: CDR1 MNHEY and CDR2 SMNVEV (reference sequence). V lost 4 bases to trimming and J lost 4 bases; unmatched junction nucleotides: 9.

This CDR3 reads CSVELGTGLEETQYF. As DNA, the CDR3 is TGCAGCGTTGAATTAGGGACAGGGCTTGAAGAGACCCAGTACTTC. The chain joins TRBV29-1 to TRBJ2-5, with 9 bases lining up with TRBD1. The V and J ends lost 2 bases and 3 bases, in that order; junction bases with no gene match: 7. This CDR3 is built from 15 residues. CDR1 SQVTM and CDR2 ANQGSEA come from the germline V gene.

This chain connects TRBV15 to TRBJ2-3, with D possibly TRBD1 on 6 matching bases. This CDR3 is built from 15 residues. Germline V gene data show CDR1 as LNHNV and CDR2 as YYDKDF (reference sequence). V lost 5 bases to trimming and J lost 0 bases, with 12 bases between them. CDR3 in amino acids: CATSRDRLSTDTQYF. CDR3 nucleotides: TGTGCCACCAGCCGTGACAGGCTTAGCACAGATACGCAGTATTTT.

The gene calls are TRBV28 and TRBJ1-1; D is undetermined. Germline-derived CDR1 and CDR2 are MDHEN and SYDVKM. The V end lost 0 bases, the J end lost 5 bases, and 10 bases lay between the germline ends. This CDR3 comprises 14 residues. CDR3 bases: TGTGCCAGCAGTTTATGGGGAGGTGGGACTGAAGCTTTCTTT. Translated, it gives CASSLWGGGTEAFF.